The 32 T cell receptor beta chains listed next were all sequenced from one sample in a study of blood T cells in healthy people across ages. A second PCR, run for roughly 6 to 11 cycles, used a sample-barcoded 5' primer plus a J-beta primer mix. TCRdb itself ran the 5' RACE reads through MiXCR, one entry per CDR3 protein. Found here are around 800,000 distinct CDR3 sequences, 20% to 30% of them singletons; the top ten hold about 3%. These data were also reused for a study on T cells of mothers and their children.

The sequenced sample was blood. All receptors derive from a boy aged 5-17 years in good health.

The genes are TRBV29-1 and TRBJ2-5; D is perhaps TRBD2 (6 bases). Per the germline V gene, CDR1 is SQVTM and CDR2 is ANQGSEA. The CDR3 length is 13 residues. The V gene lost 5 bases and the J gene lost 1 base, with 11 bases spanning the gap. The chain's CDR3 is CSVLGTSQETQYF. The DNA of the CDR3 is TGCAGCGTTCTCGGGACTTCCCAAGAGACCCAGTACTTC.

The chain combines TRBV5-4 with TRBJ2-4; D ambiguous. Germline V gene sequence: CDR1 SGHNT, CDR2 YYREEE (reference sequence). CDR3 length: 14 amino acids. The germline V and J ends were trimmed by 0 bases and 1 base, with 5 bases remaining between them. CDR3 nucleotide sequence: TGTGCCAGCAGCTTGGGCCCTGCCAAAAACATTCAGTACTTC. Translating gives CASSLGPAKNIQYF.

This clonotype was seen more than once but under ten times. The CDR3 nucleotides read TGTGCCAGCAGTTCCCTCTCGATCCAGGGATCCATGAACACTGAAGCTTTCTTT. Translation: CASSSLSIQGSMNTEAFF. The gene calls are TRBV28 and TRBJ1-1; D may be TRBD1 (5 bases). Between the trimmed V and J ends, which lost 4 bases and 0 bases, there was a span of 21 bases. This CDR3 spans 18 amino acids. Germline V gene lookup returns CDR1 MDHEN and CDR2 SYDVKM.

This clonotype has more than one count but fewer than ten. The chain carries TRBV15 and TRBJ2-3; 9 bases fit TRBD1. The CDR3 is 14 residues long. V lost 5 bases and J lost 4; bases outside the gene matches: 4. Germline V gene lookup returns CDR1 LNHNV and CDR2 YYDKDF (reference sequence). The CDR3 DNA is TGTGCCACCAGCGTCGGACAGGGGCCAGATACGCAGTATTTT. Translation gives CATSVGQGPDTQYF.

CDR3 DNA: TGCAGTGCTCCTGAGGCCCTAGCCAAAAACATTCAGTACTTC. Amino acids: CSAPEALAKNIQYF. V is TRBV20-1 and J is TRBJ2-4, with unresolved D. Germline assignment: CDR1 DFQATT and CDR2 SNEGSKA (reference sequence). CDR3 length equals 14 residues. The V end was cut by 5 bases, the J end by 0 bases, with 11 bases between.

The CDR3 DNA is TGTGCCAGCAGGCCAGCGGACACAGATACGCAGTATTTT. Translated, it gives CASRPADTDTQYF. This sequence joins TRBV12-3 or TRBV12-4 and TRBJ2-3; tentatively, D is TRBD2 (5 bases). V lost 6 bases to trimming and J lost 2 bases, with 9 bases between them. This CDR3 region has 13 residues.

The chain uses TRBV29-1 and TRBJ2-7; D tentatively fits TRBD1 or TRBD2 (5 bases each). V was cut by 1 base and J by 5 bases, with 15 bases left in between. CDR1 is SQVTM, CDR2 ANQGSEA, per germline. CDR3 length: 14 residues. As DNA, the CDR3 is TGCAGCGTTGAAGGTCGGTCGGGGCGGGACGAGCAGTACTTC. The encoded protein is CSVEGRSGRDEQYF.

This clonotype appeared a few times. The genes are TRBV3-1 and TRBJ2-5, with 8 bases fitting TRBD2. This CDR3 is 19 amino acids long. The V gene end was trimmed by 5 bases and the J gene end by 5 bases; junction bases not matched to a gene: 22. Germline V lookup: CDR1 LGHDT, CDR2 YNNKEL (reference sequence). The CDR3 region has the DNA TGTGCCAGCAGCTCCTCACGGACGGGGGGGATGCCGTCTAGCGAGACCCAGTACTTC. This translates into CASSSSRTGGMPSSETQYF.

This chain uses TRBV18 with TRBJ2-4, with D perhaps matching TRBD1 (5 bases). Germline-derived CDR1 and CDR2 are KGHSH and LQKENI. The CDR3 contains 14 residues. Trimming cost V 4 bases and J 3 bases, with 10 bases left between them. Here the CDR3 DNA reads TGTGCCAGCTCACGCGACAGCGTCAAAAACATTCAGTACTTC. Its protein product is CASSRDSVKNIQYF.

The chain recombines TRBV29-1 with TRBJ1-2; TRBD1 might be the D (6 bases). CDR1 and CDR2 from the germline V gene are SQVTM and ANQGSEA. V was trimmed by 6 bases and J by 14 bases, leaving 13 bases between them. The CDR3 spans 9 residues. DNA of the CDR3: TGCAGCGTAACAGGGACTCAAACCTTC. Its translation: CSVTGTQTF.

This clonotype was counted a few times. V and J are TRBV28 and TRBJ2-4; no definite D call. V was trimmed by 3 bases and J by 5 bases, leaving 20 bases between them. The CDR3 is made up of 17 amino acids. Per the germline V gene, CDR1 is MDHEN and CDR2 is SYDVKM. CDR3 sequence reads: CASSFAISNDLENIQYF. Here the CDR3 DNA reads TGTGCCAGCAGTTTTGCGATTAGCAACGACCTTGAAAACATTCAGTACTTC.

There are a few counts of this clonotype. One end of the junction fails to match germline, which may point to a read error. The chain couples TRBV7-9 to TRBJ1-2; perhaps TRBD1 as D (5 bases). From germline, CDR1 is SEHNR and CDR2 FQNEAQ (reference sequence). This CDR3 is built from 13 residues. This chain's CDR3 is CASSRVGAYGYAF. The DNA of the CDR3 is TGTGCCAGCAGCCGGGTTGGGGCCTATGGCTACGCCTTC.

The chain recombines TRBV29-1 with TRBJ2-5, with TRBD1 matching 11 bases. V was pared by 0 bases and J by 3 bases, with 6 bases of the junction left unmatched. CDR1 is SQVTM, CDR2 ANQGSEA, per germline. This CDR3 spans 16 amino acids. The CDR3, as DNA: TGCAGCGTTGAAGATAAGGGACAGGGGGGGGAAGAGACCCAGTACTTC. This encodes CSVEDKGQGGEETQYF.

Only a few counts were recorded for this clonotype. This rearrangement joins TRBV12-3 or TRBV12-4 to TRBJ2-5; TRBD2 is a possible D gene (5 bases). The V end was cut by 6 bases, the J end by 7 bases, with 18 bases between. This CDR3 is built from 14 residues. The CDR3: CASSWPGNLGTQYF. The CDR3 DNA reads TGTGCCAGCAGCTGGCCCGGGAATTTGGGGACCCAGTACTTC.

The genes are TRBV6-5 and TRBJ1-1; 10 nucleotides line up with TRBD1. V gave up 2 bases and J gave up 11 bases; unmatched junction bases: 5. CDR3 length: 13 residues. The germline CDR1 and CDR2 sequences are MNHEY and SVGAGI. CDR3: CASSYTTGGEAFF. The DNA of the CDR3 is TGTGCCAGCAGTTACACGACAGGGGGCGAGGCTTTCTTT.

This clonotype appeared a few times. The chain employs TRBV5-1 and TRBJ2-5; a possible D gene is TRBD2 (5 bases). CDR3 length: 15 residues. V lost 1 base to trimming and J lost 1 base, with 11 bases between them. CDR1 and CDR2 (germline): SGHRS, YFSETQ. The CDR3 loop is CASSLLEDGQETQYF. The CDR3, as DNA: TGCGCCAGCAGCTTGCTGGAGGACGGCCAAGAGACCCAGTACTTC.

The V and J genes are TRBV4-2 and TRBJ2-5, with a tentative D call TRBD1 (6 bases). The CDR3 runs to 14 residues. The V gene's germline CDR1 is LGHNA and CDR2 YNFKEQ. V was pared by 0 bases and J by 5 bases, with 10 bases between. CDR3 loop: CASSQEAGAETQYF. The CDR3 DNA reads as TGTGCCAGCAGCCAAGAAGCAGGGGCGGAGACCCAGTACTTC.

The J gene is TRBJ2-1, the V gene TRBV21-1. The DNA end is more similar to TRBJ2-7, so the J call may be wrong. TRBV21-1 corresponds to a pseudogene. This CDR3 contains 16 residues. The CDR3 sequence: CASSKPTLGRSYEQYF. The CDR3 coding sequence is TGTGCCAGCAGCAAACCTACCTTGGGTCGCTCCTACGAGCAGTACTTC.

This chain joins TRBV29-1 and TRBJ2-5, with 11 nucleotides matching TRBD1. CDR3 length equals 15 residues. Trimming cost V 6 bases and J 6 bases; bases outside gene matches: 12. Germline loops: CDR1 SQVTM, CDR2 ANQGSEA. CDR3 loop: CSVHAGTGGGKTQYF. Here the CDR3 DNA reads TGCAGCGTACACGCAGGGACAGGGGGAGGAAAGACCCAGTACTTC.

This clonotype showed up just a few times. This chain links TRBV28 with TRBJ2-1; D remains unclear. Deletions cut 6 bases from V and 6 bases from J, with 9 bases between. The germline gives CDR1 MDHEN, CDR2 SYDVKM. This CDR3 is built from 12 residues. The CDR3, as DNA: TGTGCCAGCAGCTCCTGGAGCAATGAGCAGTTCTTC. It translates to CASSSWSNEQFF.

The rearrangement joins TRBV4-1 to TRBJ2-7; the D gene is possibly TRBD1 (5 bases). Germline CDR1 is MGHRA and CDR2 is YSYEKL. This CDR3 contains 15 residues. The V end lost 3 bases, the J end lost 0 bases, and 12 bases lay between the germline ends. The CDR3 nucleotides read TGCGCCAGCAGCCATGGGGCCACAAGCTCCTACGAGCAGTACTTC. Protein product: CASSHGATSSYEQYF.

This chain joins TRBV11-2 and TRBJ1-6; D uncertain. This CDR3 has 13 residues. Trimming shortened V by 1 base and J by 14 bases, and 12 bases separated the two germline ends. Germline assignment: CDR1 SGHAT and CDR2 FQNNGV. The CDR3 here is CASSLGRLATLHF. DNA of the CDR3: TGTGCCAGCAGCTTAGGCCGGTTGGCGACCCTCCACTTT.

This clonotype was detected a few times. This chain joins TRBV5-1 and TRBJ2-6; D remains ambiguous. Germline CDR1 SGHRS, CDR2 YFSETQ. V was clipped by 2 bases and J by 0 bases, with 6 bases between them. The CDR3 length is 15 residues. The CDR3 coding sequence is TGCGCCAGCAGCTTTCTGAGCTCTGGGGCCAACGTCCTGACTTTC. Translated, it gives CASSFLSSGANVLTF.

The rearrangement links TRBV3-1 to TRBJ2-1, with D possibly being TRBD2 (5 bases). The CDR3 has 13 amino acids. Germline CDR1 and CDR2: LGHDT and YNNKEL (reference sequence). V was cut by 4 bases and J by 5 bases, with 9 bases left in between. The CDR3 bases are TGTGCCAGCAGCCCCCTGGAGGACAATGAGCAGTTCTTC. Residues: CASSPLEDNEQFF.

Details on this clonotype: One end of the junction varies from germline; a read error may be responsible. The genes are TRBV5-1 and TRBJ1-2; D gene ambiguous. The CDR3 covers 11 residues. Per germline, CDR1 SGHRS and CDR2 YFSETQ. The CDR3 DNA reads as TGTGCCAGCAGTTTGGAGGGTGGCTACACCTTC. Translating gives CASSLEGGYTF. Using reference TRBV5-1 and TRBJ1-2 for the parts outside the CDR3, the full variable domain is KAGVTQTPRYLIKTRGQQVTLSCSPISGHRSVSWYQQTPGQGLQFLFEYFSETQRNKGNFPGRFSGRQFSNSRSEMNVSTLELGDSALYLCASSLEGGYTFGSGTRLTVV.

This clonotype was seen only a few times. The rearrangement links TRBV12-3 or TRBV12-4 to TRBJ2-7; a weak D match, TRBD1 (6 bases). The CDR3 loop spans 13 amino acids. V lost 6 bases to trimming and J lost 0 bases, with 9 bases between them. The CDR3 spells CASRSGASYEQYF. The CDR3 nucleotides are TGTGCCAGCAGGTCAGGGGCCTCCTACGAGCAGTACTTC.

The chain employs TRBV5-1 and TRBJ2-4; D is perhaps TRBD1 or TRBD2 (5 bases each). The germline V gene has CDR1 SGHRS and CDR2 YFSETQ. The V gene lost 4 bases and the J gene lost 3 bases, with 20 bases spanning the gap. The CDR3 length is 17 residues. The CDR3 DNA sequence: TGCGCCAGCAGCATTACCGGGACCGCGATGGGCAAAAACATTCAGTACTTC. As protein: CASSITGTAMGKNIQYF.

The rearrangement joins TRBV6-5 to TRBJ2-3, with D hard to call. Trimming pared 4 bases from V and 2 bases from J, leaving 19 bases between. CDR1 MNHEY and CDR2 SVGAGI come from the germline V gene. The CDR3 extends over 17 amino acids. Here the CDR3 reads CASSSTPIPRYTDTQYF. CDR3 in DNA: TGTGCCAGCAGTTCAACTCCCATACCCCGTTACACAGATACGCAGTATTTT.

This clonotype was detected a few times. V and J are TRBV12-3 or TRBV12-4 and TRBJ1-2; D uncertain. This CDR3 is built from 14 residues. The V and J ends lost 3 bases and 3 bases respectively, with 11 bases between them. Here the CDR3 DNA reads TGTGCCAGCAGTTTTGAGGAGCAGGACTATGGCTACACCTTC. Its protein product is CASSFEEQDYGYTF.

There are a few counts of this clonotype. V is TRBV12-3 or TRBV12-4 and J is TRBJ1-1, with D tentatively TRBD1 (5 bases). CDR3 length: 16 residues. V was trimmed by 6 bases and J by 0 bases, leaving 17 bases between them. The CDR3 reads CASRPIDSLLNTEAFF. CDR3 bases: TGTGCCAGCAGACCAATTGACAGCCTTCTGAACACTGAAGCTTTCTTT.

This chain joins TRBV7-8 and TRBJ1-3; D is perhaps TRBD1 (5 bases). Trimming stripped 5 bases from V and 0 bases from J, with 14 bases between. The germline V gene has CDR1 SGHVS and CDR2 FQNEAQ. The CDR3 is 16 amino acids. The DNA for the CDR3 is TGTGCCAGCAGCCCCCCAGGGTCCGTCTCTGGAAACACCATATATTTT. Translating gives CASSPPGSVSGNTIYF. Looking up the rest from reference TRBV7-8 and TRBJ1-3 gives the full variable domain: GAGVSQSPRYKVAKRGQDVALRCDPISGHVSLFWYQQALGQGPEFLTYFQNEAQLDKSGLPSDRFFAERPEGSVSTLKIQRTQQEDSAVYLCASSPPGSVSGNTIYFGEGSWLTVV.

The chain recombines TRBV7-3 with TRBJ1-6; tentative D call: TRBD1 (6 bases). The CDR3 totals 15 residues. Germline V gene sequence: CDR1 SGHTA, CDR2 FQGTGA. The V end lost 7 bases, the J end lost 7 bases, and 17 bases lay between the germline ends. In DNA form, the CDR3 reads TGTGCCAGCAACTCACAGGGCTCGGGAAATTCACCCCTCCACTTT. Translating it yields CASNSQGSGNSPLHF.